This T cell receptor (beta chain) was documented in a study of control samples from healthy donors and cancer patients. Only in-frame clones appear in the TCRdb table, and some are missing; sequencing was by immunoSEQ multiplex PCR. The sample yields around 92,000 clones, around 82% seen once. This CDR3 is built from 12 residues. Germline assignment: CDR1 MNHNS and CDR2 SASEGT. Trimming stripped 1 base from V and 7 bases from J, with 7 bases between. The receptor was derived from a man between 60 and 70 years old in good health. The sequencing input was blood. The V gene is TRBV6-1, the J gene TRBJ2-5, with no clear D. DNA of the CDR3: TGTGCCAGCAGTGAAGTGGAGTCGACCCAGTACTTC. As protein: CASSEVESTQYF.